This T cell receptor (beta chain) was retrieved from a study of shared T cell receptors in the human thymus. The protocol was immunoSEQ multiplex PCR, while the TCRdb copy is restricted to in-frame clones and leaves out a portion. The table shows 500,000 to 850,000 clones, with around 87% occurring only once. V was pared by 1 base and J by 2 bases, with 6 bases between. The CDR3 is 13 residues long. Germline lookup yields CDR1 SGHAT and CDR2 FQNNGV. The data also belong to a second study, concerning human thymus T cells. That study reports: Healthy Finnish infants undergoing corrective surgery for congenital heart defects were the donors. Resections from corrective heart surgery provided thymus tissue. Repertoires from thymus and blood appeared to show biased V and J gene usage. Among unrelated individuals, related research reported thymic repertoires that overlapped highly.

J is TRBJ2-7 and V is TRBV11-2; D is ambiguous. The clonotype originates from a boy under two years old with a congenital heart defect. The sequenced sample was thymocytes. The CDR3, as DNA: TGTGCCAGCAGCTTAGCTTCAGCCTACGAGCAGTACTTC. It specifies CASSLASAYEQYF.